This TCR beta chain was identified during a study of blood T cell repertoires in COVID-19. Study as a whole: The United States, Italy and Spain supplied acute and convalescent COVID-19 samples. Sample material is recorded as cDNA or gDNA derived from T cells, B-cell-depleted T cells, or PBMCs.

Authors' analysis steps: Estimation of nucleated cell counts relied on the amplification of reference gene primers. Libraries were prepared by immunoSEQ multiplex PCR; TCRdb keeps only in-frame clonotypes and omits some of them. That table furnishes V, J and clone size, whereas the DNA furnished D and trimming. The sample has under 300,000 clones; around 88% are singletons. The CDR3 sequence is 12 residues long. The ends were cut back, 8 bases at V and 3 bases at J, with 11 bases in the middle. This rearrangement joins TRBV12-3 or TRBV12-4 to TRBJ2-7, with D possibly matching TRBD1 (6 bases). This TCR was recovered from an elderly man with acute or convalescent COVID-19. The sequenced sample was peripheral blood. This CDR3 reads CASAGQLYEQYF. CDR3 DNA sequence: TGTGCCAGCGCTGGACAGCTCTACGAGCAGTACTTC.